One sample yielded the 20 T cell receptor beta chains listed below, sequenced in a study of control samples from healthy donors and cancer patients. Assay used: immunoSEQ multiplex PCR; TCRdb lists only in-frame clones, some missing. The sample lists about 120,000 clones, about 90% occurring once. The specimen sequenced was blood. These TCRs come from a young man in good health.

J is TRBJ2-1 and V is TRBV18; TRBD2 matches 11 bases. The V gene's germline CDR1 is KGHSH and CDR2 LQKENI. V trimming: 3 bases; J trimming: 7 bases; junction bases outside the gene matches: 2. This CDR3 is 14 amino acids long. The CDR3 DNA reads as TGTGCCAGCTCACCGGGACTAGCGGTGAATGAGCAGTTCTTC. Amino acids: CASSPGLAVNEQFF. Drawing the rest from reference TRBV18 and TRBJ2-1, the complete variable domain is NAGVMQNPRHLVRRRGQEARLRCSPMKGHSHVYWYRQLPEEGLKFMVYLQKENIIDESGMPKERFSAEFPKEGPSILRIQQVVRGDSAAYFCASSPGLAVNEQFFGPGTRLTVL.

This sequence joins TRBV30 and TRBJ1-4; maybe TRBD1 (5 bases). Germline V gene lookup returns CDR1 GTSNPN and CDR2 SVGIG (reference sequence). The CDR3 length is 15 residues. Trimming removed 7 bases at V and 0 bases at J, with 15 bases between. CDR3 loop: CASRTTPATNEKLFF. Written as DNA, the CDR3 is TGTGCCTCGCGGACAACCCCTGCAACTAATGAAAAACTGTTTTTT.

The J gene is TRBJ2-5, the V gene TRBV9; D is perhaps TRBD2 (5 bases). Trimming shortened V by 3 bases and J by 5 bases, and 17 bases separated the two germline ends. The CDR3 sequence is 15 residues long. Germline CDR1 and CDR2: SGDLS and YYNGEE. CDR3 coding DNA: TGTGCCAGCAGCGCCGGAGGTGGGCCTGGGGAGACCCAGTACTTC. Translating it yields CASSAGGGPGETQYF.

The CDR3 is CATPQYHGRRPSIYEQYF. CDR3 nucleotides: TGTGCCACCCCTCAATACCATGGACGGAGACCGTCCATCTACGAGCAGTACTTC. V usage is TRBV27 and J usage is TRBJ2-7, with D unclear. In germline, CDR1 is MNHEY, CDR2 SMNVEV (reference sequence). V shed 10 bases and J shed 3 bases, with 31 bases lying between them. This CDR3 contains 18 residues.

The chain couples TRBV6-2 or TRBV6-3 to TRBJ2-6; D is unresolved. V was clipped by 0 bases and J by 0 bases, with 3 bases between them. The CDR3 spans 15 residues. Germline lookup yields CDR1 MNHEY and CDR2 SVGEGT. The CDR3 nucleotides read TGTGCCAGCAGTTACTCTGACTCTGGGGCCAACGTCCTGACTTTC. This sequence encodes CASSYSDSGANVLTF.

V and J are TRBV29-1 and TRBJ2-1; 9 bases line up with TRBD2. The ends lost 5 bases at V and 5 bases at J; junction bases unmatched: 7. From germline, CDR1 is SQVTM and CDR2 ANQGSEA. CDR3 length: 14 amino acids. CDR3 residues: CSVRPLAGNNEQFF. The CDR3 DNA reads as TGCAGCGTTCGGCCCCTAGCGGGGAACAATGAGCAGTTCTTC.

The chain carries TRBV19 and TRBJ2-5; D is unresolved. The CDR3 length is 13 residues. Germline CDR1 and CDR2: LNHDA and SQIVND (reference sequence). Trimming shortened V by 3 bases and J by 2 bases, and 7 bases separated the two germline ends. CDR3 residues: CASSIGPQETQYF. DNA of the CDR3: TGTGCCAGTAGTATTGGTCCGCAAGAGACCCAGTACTTC. The full variable domain, in which reference TRBV19 and TRBJ2-5 provide the parts outside the CDR3, is DGGITQSPKYLFRKEGQNVTLSCEQNLNHDAMYWYRQDPGQGLRLIYYSQIVNDFQKGDIAEGYSVSREKKESFPLTVTSAQKNPTAFYLCASSIGPQETQYFGPGTRLLVL.

This clone was observed a few times. This sequence joins TRBV5-1 and TRBJ1-1, with TRBD1 as a possible D gene (6 bases). This CDR3 spans 13 amino acids. Per germline, CDR1 SGHRS and CDR2 YFSETQ. Trimming cost V 4 bases and J 3 bases, with 10 bases left between them. The CDR3 region has the DNA TGCGCCAGCAGCGTAGGGGGATACACTGAAGCTTTCTTT. Protein product: CASSVGGYTEAFF. The full variable domain, its missing parts supplied by reference TRBV5-1 and TRBJ1-1, is KAGVTQTPRYLIKTRGQQVTLSCSPISGHRSVSWYQQTPGQGLQFLFEYFSETQRNKGNFPGRFSGRQFSNSRSEMNVSTLELGDSALYLCASSVGGYTEAFFGQGTRLTVV.

This rearrangement joins TRBV6-2 or TRBV6-3 to TRBJ2-2; TRBD2 agrees at 7 bases. J lost 9 bases, V lost 7 bases, and 11 bases had no gene match. The V gene's germline CDR1 is MNHEY and CDR2 SVGEGT. The CDR3 totals 14 residues. The CDR3 spells CASTPSGGSRELFF. The CDR3 nucleotides read TGTGCCAGCACCCCTAGCGGAGGATCCCGGGAGCTGTTTTTT.

This clone came up once. This chain uses TRBV14 with TRBJ1-1; no clear D gene. The CDR3 spans 11 residues. The V gene lost 4 bases and the J gene lost 7 bases, with 7 bases spanning the gap. The germline V gene encodes CDR1 SGHDN and CDR2 FVKESK. The CDR3 nucleotides are TGTGCCAGCAGCCTGGGAGTTGAAGCTTTCTTT. Its protein is CASSLGVEAFF.

The DNA of the CDR3 is TGTGCCAGCAGTTTGGGACAGGGGCGATACTATGGCTACACCTTC. The encoded protein is CASSLGQGRYYGYTF. The gene calls are TRBV28 and TRBJ1-2, with TRBD1 identical over 10 bases. The length of the CDR3 is 15 residues. Trimming at V came to 3 bases and at J to 3 bases, leaving 4 bases not matched to a gene. CDR1 and CDR2 (germline): MDHEN, SYDVKM.

The V call is TRBV6-5, the J call TRBJ2-1; TRBD2 is a possible D gene (5 bases). V was shortened by 7 bases and J by 6 bases, with 10 bases between the two germline ends. This CDR3 spans 12 amino acids. Germline loops: CDR1 MNHEY, CDR2 SVGAGI. The CDR3 spells CASTGLSNEQFF. CDR3 coding DNA: TGTGCCAGCACTGGACTTAGCAATGAGCAGTTCTTC.

The chain is built from TRBV5-5 and TRBJ2-3, with D tentatively TRBD2 (5 bases). From germline, CDR1 is SGHKS and CDR2 YYEKEE (reference sequence). Deletions cut 3 bases from V and 2 bases from J, with 10 bases between. The CDR3 extends over 14 amino acids. CDR3 DNA: TGTGCCAGCAGCTCGGGAACCCTCACAGATACGCAGTATTTT. Translating it yields CASSSGTLTDTQYF.

The chain links TRBV7-9 to TRBJ1-1, with D unclear. The CDR3 is made up of 10 amino acids. Trimming removed 1 base at V and 11 bases at J, with 5 bases between. In germline, CDR1 is SEHNR, CDR2 FQNEAQ (reference sequence). CDR3 in DNA: TGTGCCAGCAGCTTAGAAGGGGCTTTCTTT. It codes for CASSLEGAFF.

The rearrangement uses TRBV6-6 and TRBJ1-1; D unresolved. Trimming cost V 2 bases and J 7 bases, with 11 bases left between them. Germline V gene sequence: CDR1 MNHNY, CDR2 SVGAGI (reference sequence). CDR3 length: 13 amino acids. CDR3 sequence: CASSYLDGLEAFF. CDR3 nucleotides: TGTGCCAGCAGTTACCTTGACGGACTTGAAGCTTTCTTT.

This clone was seen a few times. The chain has TRBV19 and TRBJ1-1; 8 bases agree with TRBD1. CDR3 length equals 13 residues. Germline V lookup: CDR1 LNHDA, CDR2 SQIVND (reference sequence). V was clipped by 7 bases and J by 1 base; unmatched bases: 2. The DNA for the CDR3 is TGTGCCAGTACGACAGGGGCGAACACTGAAGCTTTCTTT. This encodes CASTTGANTEAFF.

The rearrangement uses TRBV19 and TRBJ2-1, with a tentative D call TRBD2 (6 bases). V lost 3 bases to trimming and J lost 4 bases, with 13 bases between them. Germline CDR1 LNHDA, CDR2 SQIVND (reference sequence). The CDR3 is 15 residues long. CDR3 DNA: TGTGCCAGTAGTATGGGTTCGGGGAGGTACAATGAGCAGTTCTTC. Its protein product is CASSMGSGRYNEQFF.

The chain joins TRBV19 to TRBJ1-5; 11 bases are shared with TRBD1. J gave up 2 bases and V 8 bases, and 11 bases lay outside the gene matches. The CDR3 has 17 amino acids. Germline V lookup: CDR1 LNHDA, CDR2 SQIVND (reference sequence). The CDR3 DNA reads as TGTGCCAGTTTGGACGGACAGGGGGCAAGAGGCAATCAGCCCCAGCATTTT. It yields the protein CASLDGQGARGNQPQHF. Full variable domain (remainder filled in from reference TRBV19 and TRBJ1-5): DGGITQSPKYLFRKEGQNVTLSCEQNLNHDAMYWYRQDPGQGLRLIYYSQIVNDFQKGDIAEGYSVSREKKESFPLTVTSAQKNPTAFYLCASLDGQGARGNQPQHFGDGTRLSIL.

This clone was found once. The rearrangement uses TRBV4-1 and TRBJ1-2; D not resolved. V lost 5 bases to trimming and J lost 4 bases, with 8 bases between them. The CDR3 is 12 residues long. Germline CDR1 MGHRA, CDR2 YSYEKL. In DNA form, the CDR3 reads TGCGCCAGCAGCGGGCAGAGCTATGGCTACACCTTC. Translating it yields CASSGQSYGYTF.

A single count supports this clone. The V and J genes are TRBV4-1 and TRBJ2-7; D perhaps matches TRBD2 (6 bases). Germline CDR1 and CDR2: MGHRA and YSYEKL. This CDR3 is built from 14 residues. Trimming left V 1 base short and J 2 bases short, with 9 bases between. As DNA, the CDR3 is TGCGCCAGCAGCCAAGGGGGGGAGACCTACGAGCAGTACTTC. It encodes CASSQGGETYEQYF.